Below are 32 T cell receptor beta chains sequenced from a single sample in a study of OX40 agonist ivuxolimab in advanced cancers. Only in-frame clones appear in the TCRdb table, and some are missing; sequencing was by immunoSEQ multiplex PCR. The table shows roughly 60,000 clones, with roughly 89% occurring only once. The specimen comprised CD4+ or CD8+ T cells sorted from blood, sampled in a trial of the OX40 agonist ivuxolimab. All receptors come from an adult with an advanced solid tumor such as melanoma, head and neck, liver or kidney cancer.

The chain employs TRBV19 and TRBJ2-5; 7 bases fit TRBD1. J gave up 5 bases and V 4 bases, and 19 bases lay outside the gene matches. Germline V gives CDR1 LNHDA, CDR2 SQIVND (reference sequence). CDR3 length: 18 amino acids. The DNA for the CDR3 is TGTGCCAGTAGTAAAACTCCTAAAAACGACAGGGATTGGGAGACCCAGTACTTC. Amino acids: CASSKTPKNDRDWETQYF.

The V gene is TRBV4-1, the J gene TRBJ2-1; possibly TRBD2 for D (6 bases). This CDR3 has 14 amino acids. CDR1 is MGHRA and CDR2 is YSYEKL in the germline V gene. The V gene lost 8 bases and the J gene lost 6 bases, with 17 bases spanning the gap. In DNA, the CDR3 is TGCGCCAGCCAAAGGGACTTCCTAGGCAATGAGCAGTTCTTC. This codes for CASQRDFLGNEQFF.

The rearrangement joins TRBV7-2 to TRBJ2-1; TRBD2 aligns across 9 bases. Germline V lookup: CDR1 SGHTA, CDR2 FQGNSA. The V gene end was trimmed by 2 bases and the J gene end by 2 bases; junction bases not matched to a gene: 4. CDR3 length: 16 amino acids. The CDR3 loop is CASSLIASGAYNEQFF. The CDR3 DNA reads as TGTGCCAGCAGCTTAATCGCTAGCGGGGCCTACAATGAGCAGTTCTTC.

The chain employs TRBV5-6 and TRBJ2-2; D gene uncertain. This CDR3 is built from 14 residues. V lost 4 bases, J lost 2 bases, and 9 bases lay in between. Per the germline V gene, CDR1 is SGHDT and CDR2 is YYEEEE. In nucleotides, the CDR3 is TGTGCCAGCAGCCCGCGGACCAACACCGGGGAGCTGTTTTTT. Translation gives CASSPRTNTGELFF.

The chain uses TRBV7-9 and TRBJ1-4; 7 bases agree with TRBD1. There are 14 residues in the CDR3. With 5 bases clipped from V and 6 bases from J, the junction kept 6 bases outside the gene matches. Germline V gene sequence: CDR1 SEHNR, CDR2 FQNEAQ (reference sequence). Here the CDR3 DNA reads TGTGCCAGCAGCGGACAGACAGGGTATGAAAAACTGTTTTTT. Translating gives CASSGQTGYEKLFF.

The chain links TRBV28 to TRBJ2-2, with unresolved D. V was cut by 3 bases and J by 8 bases, with 7 bases left in between. Germline V gene lookup returns CDR1 MDHEN and CDR2 SYDVKM. The length of the CDR3 is 12 residues. The CDR3, as DNA: TGTGCCAGCAGTTTGGCGTTGGGGGAGCTGTTTTTT. Translating gives CASSLALGELFF. Complete variable domain (other parts from reference TRBV28 and TRBJ2-2): DVKVTQSSRYLVKRTGEKVFLECVQDMDHENMFWYRQDPGLGLRLIYFSYDVKMKEKGDIPEGYSVSREKKERFSLILESASTNQTSMYLCASSLALGELFFGEGSRLTVL.

The chain couples TRBV28 to TRBJ2-7; 8 bases align to TRBD2. CDR3 length equals 14 residues. V trimming: 6 bases; J trimming: 5 bases; junction bases outside the gene matches: 9. Germline V gives CDR1 MDHEN, CDR2 SYDVKM. Written as DNA, the CDR3 is TGTGCCAGCAGCAATCTTGCGGGGGGCAACGAGCAGTACTTC. It specifies CASSNLAGGNEQYF.

This chain joins TRBV7-8 and TRBJ2-1; no firm D call. This CDR3 has 15 residues. Trimming took off 5 bases at V and 2 bases at J, with 13 bases between the two ends. Germline V CDR1 and CDR2: SGHVS, FQNEAQ. For the CDR3, the DNA is TGTGCCAGCAGCCCACATCACGACCCCTACAATGAGCAGTTCTTC. Protein product: CASSPHHDPYNEQFF.

The rearrangement joins TRBV25-1 to TRBJ2-5, with D perhaps assigned TRBD1 or TRBD2 (5 bases each). The CDR3 extends over 14 amino acids. Trimming stripped 7 bases from V and 7 bases from J, with 19 bases between. Germline loops: CDR1 MGHDK, CDR2 SYGVNS. The CDR3 DNA reads TGTGCCAGCAAAAGGGACGGAGGAGCAGGGACCCAGTACTTC. Its translation: CASKRDGGAGTQYF. Supplemented by reference TRBV25-1 and TRBJ2-5, the full variable domain reads EADIYQTPRYLVIGTGKKITLECSQTMGHDKMYWYQQDPGMELHLIHYSYGVNSTEKGDLSSESTVSRIRTEHFPLTLESARPSHTSQYLCASKRDGGAGTQYFGPGTRLLVL.

This clone has just one count. The chain recombines TRBV11-2 with TRBJ2-3, with TRBD2 matching 9 bases. This CDR3 is built from 18 residues. Per germline, CDR1 SGHAT and CDR2 FQNNGV. Trimming took 5 bases from V and 1 from J; bases not matched to a gene: 13. The CDR3, as DNA: TGTGCCAGCAGCCCTCTCGCGGGAGGGCCGTACGGCACAGATACGCAGTATTTT. Its protein product is CASSPLAGGPYGTDTQYF.

The chain carries TRBV6-6 and TRBJ2-2; D uncertain. V was pared by 2 bases and J by 8 bases, with 9 bases between. Germline V lookup: CDR1 MNHNY, CDR2 SVGAGI (reference sequence). The CDR3 extends over 13 amino acids. CDR3 nucleotides: TGTGCCAGCAGTTACATCCCTGGGGGGGAGCTGTTTTTT. Amino acids: CASSYIPGGELFF.

The chain is built from TRBV12-2 and TRBJ2-7. TRBV12-2 is labeled a pseudogene. The CDR3 has 16 amino acids. This CDR3 reads CASRLRRFRNDYEQYF. The CDR3 region has the DNA TGTGCAAGTCGCCTACGCCGTTTCAGAAATGACTACGAGCAGTACTTC.

The chain uses TRBV7-8 and TRBJ2-1; D gene uncertain. Germline CDR1 and CDR2: SGHVS and FQNEAQ. The CDR3 contains 13 residues. The germline V and J ends were trimmed by 8 bases and 4 bases, with 12 bases remaining between them. CDR3 DNA sequence: TGTGCCAGCCAAACCGACGGGTACAATGAGCAGTTCTTC. Its translation is CASQTDGYNEQFF.

This clone was observed once. The chain links TRBV29-1 to TRBJ1-2; no clear D. The CDR3 length is 13 residues. V lost 0 bases, J lost 4 bases, and 9 bases lay in between. Looked up from germline, CDR1 is SQVTM and CDR2 is ANQGSEA. The CDR3: CSVEDLLTYGYTF. The CDR3 DNA follows: TGCAGCGTTGAAGATCTGTTGACCTATGGCTACACCTTC.

The V and J genes are TRBV19 and TRBJ1-2; 9 nucleotides agree with TRBD1. The germline V gene encodes CDR1 LNHDA and CDR2 SQIVND (reference sequence). The J segment lost 5 bases and the V segment lost 4 bases, leaving 5 bases of the junction unmatched. CDR3 length: 14 residues. Here the CDR3 DNA reads TGTGCCAGTAGTACCCGACAGGGGGATTATGGCTACACCTTC. Protein: CASSTRQGDYGYTF.

The V gene is TRBV6-1, the J gene TRBJ1-1, with no clear D. The V end was cut by 4 bases, the J end by 5 bases, with 14 bases between. Germline V CDR1 and CDR2: MNHNS, SASEGT. The CDR3 loop spans 14 amino acids. The CDR3 nucleotides are TGTGCCAGCAGTGGACCGGGAGGACGGACTGAAGCTTTCTTT. Translating gives CASSGPGGRTEAFF.

This chain connects TRBV5-4 to TRBJ1-2; D is undetermined. This CDR3 region has 14 residues. Trimming took 0 bases from V and 8 from J, leaving 14 bases between them. Germline CDR1 reads SGHNT; CDR2 reads YYREEE (reference sequence). The CDR3 sequence is CASSLVRQGGGYTF. CDR3 nucleotide sequence: TGTGCCAGCAGCTTGGTTCGACAAGGCGGCGGCTACACCTTC. Using reference TRBV5-4 and TRBJ1-2 for the parts outside the CDR3, the full variable domain is ETGVTQSPTHLIKTRGQQVTLRCSSQSGHNTVSWYQQALGQGPQFIFQYYREEENGRGNFPPRFSGLQFPNYSSELNVNALELDDSALYLCASSLVRQGGGYTFGSGTRLTVV.

The chain employs TRBV5-1 and TRBJ2-3; possible D gene TRBD2, 6 bases. The CDR3 sequence is 18 residues long. Trimming cost V 0 bases and J 3 bases, with 20 bases left between them. Germline V gene data show CDR1 as SGHRS and CDR2 as YFSETQ. CDR3 sequence reads: CASSLGPRGTTITDTQYF. CDR3 sequence (DNA): TGCGCCAGCAGCTTGGGGCCCCGGGGGACGACAATTACAGATACGCAGTATTTT.

This chain joins TRBV29-1 and TRBJ2-5; D is uncertain. The ends were cut back, 7 bases at V and 2 bases at J, with 14 bases in the middle. Germline loops: CDR1 SQVTM, CDR2 ANQGSEA. The CDR3 runs to 13 residues. The CDR3 here is CSALVDPQETQYF. The CDR3 DNA reads as TGCAGCGCGTTGGTAGATCCTCAAGAGACCCAGTACTTC.

The J gene is TRBJ1-2, the V gene TRBV10-3; possibly TRBD1 for D (5 bases). The CDR3 runs to 15 residues. V was trimmed by 5 bases and J by 3 bases, leaving 16 bases between them. Germline loops: CDR1 ENHRY, CDR2 SYGVKD. For the CDR3, the DNA is TGTGCCATCAGTCCGGTGGGCGCCAGGGACTATGGCTACACCTTC. This sequence encodes CAISPVGARDYGYTF.

This clone was detected once. The chain couples TRBV10-3 to TRBJ2-3; the D call may be TRBD1 or TRBD2 (5 bases each). Germline V gene lookup returns CDR1 ENHRY and CDR2 SYGVKD. Trimming stripped 4 bases from V and 6 bases from J, with 17 bases between. This CDR3 comprises 15 residues. CDR3 nucleotides: TGTGCCATCAGTGTCGTAAATGGGGGTCGGGATACGCAGTATTTT. Residues: CAISVVNGGRDTQYF.

The V gene is TRBV5-1, the J gene TRBJ2-1; TRBD2 matches 11 bases. Trimming at V came to 2 bases and at J to 4 bases, leaving 2 bases not matched to a gene. This CDR3 has 15 amino acids. CDR1 SGHRS and CDR2 YFSETQ come from the germline V gene. The CDR3 here is CASSLTSGRYNEQFF. The DNA for the CDR3 is TGCGCCAGCAGCTTAACTAGCGGGAGATACAATGAGCAGTTCTTC.

The chain carries TRBV27 and TRBJ2-7; a weak D match, TRBD2 (6 bases). The CDR3 is 13 residues long. Trimming removed 6 bases from V and 2 bases from J, with 11 bases in between. Per germline, CDR1 MNHEY and CDR2 SMNVEV (reference sequence). The CDR3 region has the DNA TGTGCCAGCAGCACGCTAGCGACCTACGAGCAGTACTTC. It encodes CASSTLATYEQYF.

This clone was detected a few times. The germline gene is not matched at one end of the junction; a read error may be the cause. The chain carries TRBV18 and TRBJ1-2; TRBD1 is a possible D gene (6 bases). This CDR3 contains 13 residues. Per germline, CDR1 KGHSH and CDR2 LQKENI. CDR3 amino acids: CASSPTDAQGHTF. For the CDR3, the DNA is TGTGCCAGCTCACCTACCGACGCACAGGGACACACTTTC.

The CDR3 protein is CASSLKLWEQYF. In DNA, the CDR3 is TGTGCCAGCAGTTTGAAACTTTGGGAGCAGTACTTC. J is TRBJ2-7 and V is TRBV28; no clear D. Germline V gene lookup returns CDR1 MDHEN and CDR2 SYDVKM. The CDR3 contains 12 residues. Trimming took 3 bases from V and 7 from J, leaving 10 bases between them.

The chain recombines TRBV7-9 with TRBJ2-1, with a possible D match to TRBD2 (5 bases). CDR1 is SEHNR and CDR2 is FQNEAQ in the germline V gene (reference sequence). The CDR3 runs to 14 residues. The V end lost 5 bases, the J end lost 6 bases, and 14 bases lay between the germline ends. The CDR3 loop reads CASSPGVFGNEQFF. The CDR3 DNA sequence: TGTGCCAGCAGCCCCGGGGTCTTCGGCAATGAGCAGTTCTTC.

The chain uses TRBV7-9 and TRBJ2-7, with D unresolved. Trimming pared 1 base from V and 0 bases from J, leaving 7 bases between. The CDR3 loop spans 14 amino acids. Germline lookup yields CDR1 SEHNR and CDR2 FQNEAQ (reference sequence). This chain's CDR3 is CASSLDAVSYEQYF. CDR3 DNA sequence: TGTGCCAGCAGCTTAGATGCGGTCTCCTACGAGCAGTACTTC.

The CDR3 nucleotides are TGTGCCAGCAGCCGCGAGGGAGTCACTGAAGCTTTCTTT. It codes for CASSREGVTEAFF. This chain joins TRBV6-6 and TRBJ1-1, with D uncertain. CDR3 size: 13 residues. Germline V gives CDR1 MNHNY, CDR2 SVGAGI (reference sequence). Trimming left V 6 bases short and J 4 bases short, with 12 bases between.

This chain links TRBV6-1 with TRBJ2-3; D is uncertain. Germline V gives CDR1 MNHNS, CDR2 SASEGT. CDR3 length equals 11 residues. The V end lost 7 bases, the J end lost 5 bases, and 7 bases lay between the germline ends. DNA of the CDR3: TGTGCCAGCAACCTTATAGATACGCAGTATTTT. The encoded protein is CASNLIDTQYF.

The chain has TRBV6-6 and TRBJ2-7, with D tentatively TRBD2 (5 bases). CDR1 and CDR2 (germline): MNHNY, SVGAGI (reference sequence). V lost 6 bases and J 3 bases, leaving 9 bases between the germline ends. The CDR3 spans 12 residues. CDR3 residues: CASRLGVYEQYF. As DNA, the CDR3 is TGTGCCAGCAGGCTGGGAGTCTACGAGCAGTACTTC.

This clone was recorded only once. The chain has TRBV5-1 and TRBJ2-2, with D uncertain. Germline CDR1 reads SGHRS; CDR2 reads YFSETQ. This CDR3 spans 16 amino acids. Trimming took 4 bases from V and 0 from J, leaving 13 bases between them. The CDR3 DNA sequence: TGCGCCAGCAGCCCCCGGACCGCGACGAACACCGGGGAGCTGTTTTTT. Protein sequence: CASSPRTATNTGELFF.

In its sample, this clone was seen once. The rearrangement uses TRBV5-1 and TRBJ1-1; D is unclear. CDR3 size: 14 residues. Germline assignment: CDR1 SGHRS and CDR2 YFSETQ. V lost 0 bases to trimming and J lost 0 bases, with 6 bases between them. The CDR3 region has the DNA TGCGCCAGCAGCTTGGCTACTATGAACACTGAAGCTTTCTTT. It translates to CASSLATMNTEAFF.